These 9 T cell receptor beta chains came from one sample sequenced in a study of shared clonotypes between healthy human individuals. CD45RO-negative cells were positively selected for CCR7, leaving out terminally differentiated effector memory CD45RA+ cells. The assay was immunoSEQ multiplex PCR, and TCRdb's table has in-frame clones only and misses some. The table shows hundreds of thousands of clones, with about 91% occurring only once. The sequenced sample consisted of naive CD8+ T cells sorted from blood. The receptors were gathered from a young man in good health.

This chain uses TRBV5-5 with TRBJ2-7, with 7 positions matching TRBD1. This CDR3 contains 13 residues. Germline values: CDR1 SGHKS, CDR2 YYEKEE (reference sequence). V lost 4 bases and J lost 3; bases outside the gene matches: 4. The CDR3 bases are TGTGCCAGCAGCGGGGGACAGATCTACGAGCAGTACTTC. This sequence encodes CASSGGQIYEQYF.

This clone has just one count. V usage is TRBV9 and J usage is TRBJ1-2; a possible D gene is TRBD1 (5 bases). Germline loops: CDR1 SGDLS, CDR2 YYNGEE. The CDR3 extends over 11 amino acids. Trimming stripped 5 bases from V and 7 bases from J, with 9 bases between. The CDR3 is CASREGSGYTF. DNA for the CDR3: TGTGCCAGCAGGGAGGGGAGTGGCTACACCTTC.

The chain combines TRBV28 with TRBJ2-3, with D possibly matching TRBD2 (6 bases). The CDR3 covers 15 residues. Trimming pared 3 bases from V and 2 bases from J, leaving 12 bases between. Looked up from germline, CDR1 is MDHEN and CDR2 is SYDVKM. CDR3 nucleotide sequence: TGTGCCAGCAGTTTGGCGGGGCTAACCACAGATACGCAGTATTTT. This translates into CASSLAGLTTDTQYF.

The CDR3, as DNA: TGTGCCAGCAGCTTAGGGACACAGAACACTGAAGCTTTCTTT. Translated, it gives CASSLGTQNTEAFF. This sequence joins TRBV7-8 and TRBJ1-1; a possible D gene is TRBD1 (5 bases). From germline, CDR1 is SGHVS and CDR2 FQNEAQ. CDR3 length equals 14 residues. With 1 base removed from V and 1 base from J, the gap between germline ends came to 7 bases.

V usage is TRBV4-3 and J usage is TRBJ2-5; D is possibly TRBD2 (5 bases). V gave up 3 bases and J gave up 1 base, with 12 bases separating them. The CDR3 totals 15 residues. Germline V gene lookup returns CDR1 LGHNA and CDR2 YSLEER. For the CDR3, the DNA is TGCGCCAGCAGCCATAAACCAGGAGGCCAAGAGACCCAGTACTTC. Translation: CASSHKPGGQETQYF.

The chain uses TRBV21-1 and TRBJ1-5; TRBD1 is the table's D call, not checked against the DNA. TRBV21-1 is deemed a pseudogene. The CDR3 is made up of 17 amino acids. This CDR3 reads CASSKARTGYSNQPQHF. The CDR3 DNA reads TGTGCCAGCAGCAAAGCTAGGACAGGGTATAGCAATCAGCCCCAGCATTTT.

For this clone: The identical CDR3 is also encoded by other nucleotide sequences in the sample. The chain recombines TRBV4-1 with TRBJ2-1; 9 bases agree with TRBD2. Germline trimming cut 4 bases from V and 1 base from J; bases unmatched to any gene: 2. There are 15 residues in the CDR3. Germline V gene lookup returns CDR1 MGHRA and CDR2 YSYEKL. In DNA form, the CDR3 reads TGCGCCAGCAGCCTTAGCGGGAGTTCCTACAATGAGCAGTTCTTC. Amino acids: CASSLSGSSYNEQFF.

The V and J genes are TRBV29-1 and TRBJ1-3; a possible D gene is TRBD1 (5 bases). The germline CDR1 and CDR2 sequences are SQVTM and ANQGSEA. The CDR3 consists of 14 residues. V lost 6 bases and J 0 bases, leaving 12 bases between the germline ends. CDR3 coding DNA: TGCAGCGTCCAGGGAGGGGACTCTGGAAACACCATATATTTT. This translates into CSVQGGDSGNTIYF.

This rearrangement joins TRBV11-3 to TRBJ2-1; no clear D gene. In germline, CDR1 is SGHNT, CDR2 YENEEA. The CDR3 is 13 amino acids. Trimming took 0 bases from V and 3 from J, leaving 3 bases between them. The CDR3 region has the DNA TGTGCCAGCAGCTTAGATCGCTACAATGAGCAGTTCTTC. As protein: CASSLDRYNEQFF.